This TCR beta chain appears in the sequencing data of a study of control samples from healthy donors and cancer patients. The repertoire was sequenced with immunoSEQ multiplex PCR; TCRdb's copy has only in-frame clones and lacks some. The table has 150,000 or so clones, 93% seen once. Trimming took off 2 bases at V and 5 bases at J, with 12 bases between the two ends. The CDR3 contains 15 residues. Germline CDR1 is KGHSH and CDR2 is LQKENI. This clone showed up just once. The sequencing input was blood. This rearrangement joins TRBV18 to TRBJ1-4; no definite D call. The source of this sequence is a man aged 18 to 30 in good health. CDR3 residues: CASSPESYGNEKLFF. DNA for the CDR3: TGTGCCAGCTCACCAGAATCGTACGGGAATGAAAAACTGTTTTTT.